Each of the 28 T cell receptor beta chains below was sequenced from the same sample in a study of shared clonotypes between healthy human individuals. TCRdb keeps only in-frame clones here, not all; method: immunoSEQ multiplex PCR. The sample contains approximately 650,000 clones, just under 97% of which appear only once. Terminally differentiated effector memory CD45RA+ cells were left out of the naive CD8 fraction, which was CD45RO-negative and positively selected for CCR7. The sequenced material came from naive CD8+ T cells sorted from blood. The receptors derive from a woman aged 25 to 39 in good health.

The J gene is TRBJ1-1, the V gene TRBV15, with unresolved D. The CDR3 runs to 13 residues. Germline CDR1 is LNHNV and CDR2 is YYDKDF (reference sequence). V lost 0 bases and J 2 bases, leaving 4 bases between the germline ends. CDR3 sequence (DNA): TGTGCCACCAGCAGAGAGGATAACACTGAAGCTTTCTTT. Translating it yields CATSREDNTEAFF.

The chain carries TRBV27 and TRBJ2-7, with D perhaps matching TRBD2 (5 bases). The CDR3 extends over 12 amino acids. CDR1 MNHEY and CDR2 SMNVEV come from the germline V gene (reference sequence). Trimming shortened V by 7 bases and J by 4 bases, and 11 bases separated the two germline ends. CDR3 sequence (DNA): TGTGCCAGCAATCGGACTCCGTACGAGCAGTACTTC. Translated, it gives CASNRTPYEQYF.

The chain is built from TRBV10-2 and TRBJ1-2; the match to TRBD1 covers 8 bases. The CDR3 sequence is 15 residues long. V lost 3 bases and J lost 7; bases outside the gene matches: 10. The V gene's germline CDR1 is WSHSY and CDR2 SAAADI. The CDR3 loop is CASSDSGTGTGGYTF. The CDR3 DNA reads TGCGCCAGCAGTGATTCCGGGACAGGAACAGGTGGCTACACCTTC.

The J gene is TRBJ2-1, the V gene TRBV6-6; D not resolved. V was trimmed by 2 bases and J by 8 bases, leaving 10 bases between them. Germline values: CDR1 MNHNY, CDR2 SVGAGI (reference sequence). This CDR3 is built from 13 residues. CDR3 sequence reads: CASSYAFGDEQFF. The CDR3 DNA sequence: TGTGCCAGCAGTTACGCTTTTGGGGATGAGCAGTTCTTC.

The chain carries TRBV29-1 and TRBJ2-1; D remains ambiguous. The CDR3 loop spans 14 amino acids. Germline-derived CDR1 and CDR2 are SQVTM and ANQGSEA. Trimming took off 2 bases at V and 0 bases at J, with 8 bases between the two ends. The CDR3 sequence: CSVEPHSSYNEQFF. CDR3 coding DNA: TGCAGCGTTGAACCCCATAGCTCCTACAATGAGCAGTTCTTC.

This chain uses TRBV4-1 with TRBJ2-1; the D is unclear. From germline, CDR1 is MGHRA and CDR2 YSYEKL. The CDR3 spans 12 residues. The V end lost 1 base, the J end lost 10 bases, and 8 bases lay between the germline ends. The CDR3 sequence: CASSQVGQEQFF. The CDR3, as DNA: TGCGCCAGCAGCCAAGTGGGCCAAGAGCAGTTCTTC.

This chain joins TRBV11-3 and TRBJ1-1; D is ambiguous. The V gene's germline CDR1 is SGHNT and CDR2 YENEEA. The CDR3 has 12 amino acids. V lost 8 bases and J lost 10, with 17 bases in between. Here the CDR3 DNA reads TGTGCCAGCTCCGGACTGGGCTTAGGAGCTTTCTTT. Residues: CASSGLGLGAFF.

The chain carries TRBV6-1 and TRBJ2-3; unclear D gene. In germline, CDR1 is MNHNS, CDR2 SASEGT. With 0 bases removed from V and 1 base from J, the gap between germline ends came to 14 bases. The CDR3 loop spans 17 amino acids. The CDR3, as DNA: TGTGCCAGCAGTGAAGCGGTTCTGGCCTGGGGCACAGATACGCAGTATTTT. Translation gives CASSEAVLAWGTDTQYF.

Notes on this clone: This specimen includes other DNA sequences encoding the same CDR3. The chain carries TRBV27 and TRBJ2-7, with D possibly being TRBD1 or TRBD2 (5 bases each). Per the germline V gene, CDR1 is MNHEY and CDR2 is SMNVEV (reference sequence). With 8 bases removed from V and 1 base from J, the gap between germline ends came to 15 bases. The CDR3 contains 14 residues. The CDR3 sequence is CASSPGDGSYEQYF. As DNA, the CDR3 is TGTGCCAGCTCCCCTGGGGACGGTTCCTACGAGCAGTACTTC.

V gene TRBV6-1 combines with J gene TRBJ2-7; D gene uncertain. Germline V lookup: CDR1 MNHNS, CDR2 SASEGT. The CDR3 loop spans 11 amino acids. The germline V and J ends were trimmed by 10 bases and 2 bases, with 9 bases remaining between them. Written as DNA, the CDR3 is TGTGCCACAAAGGACGCCTACGAGCAGTACTTC. Translating gives CATKDAYEQYF.

This chain uses TRBV12-5 with TRBJ2-3; D assignment may be TRBD1 or TRBD2 (6 bases each). Germline CDR1 reads LGHNT; CDR2 reads FRNRAP. V lost 7 bases, J lost 4 bases, and 9 bases lay in between. The CDR3 extends over 12 amino acids. This CDR3 is CASAGEADTQYF. In DNA, the CDR3 is TGTGCTAGTGCAGGGGAGGCAGATACGCAGTATTTT.

The table lists this clone with a count of one. The V gene is TRBV5-1, the J gene TRBJ2-2; D is perhaps TRBD1 (6 bases). The CDR3 consists of 15 residues. Deletions cut 0 bases from V and 2 bases from J, with 8 bases between. Germline V gene sequence: CDR1 SGHRS, CDR2 YFSETQ. The CDR3 region is CASSLDRANTGELFF. Written as DNA, the CDR3 is TGCGCCAGCAGCTTGGACAGGGCTAACACCGGGGAGCTGTTTTTT.

The chain is built from TRBV2 and TRBJ2-7; D possibly corresponds to TRBD2 (5 bases). The V and J ends lost 3 bases and 2 bases respectively, with 8 bases between them. Germline V gene sequence: CDR1 SNHLY, CDR2 FYNNEI. The CDR3 loop spans 13 amino acids. The DNA of the CDR3 is TGTGCCAGCAGTGACGCGCGGGCCTACGAGCAGTACTTC. This translates into CASSDARAYEQYF. The full variable domain, with the rest looked up from reference TRBV2 and TRBJ2-7, is EPEVTQTPSHQVTQMGQEVILRCVPISNHLYFYWYRQILGQKVEFLVSFYNNEISEKSEIFDDQFSVERPDGSNFTLKIRSTKLEDSAMYFCASSDARAYEQYFGPGTRLTVT.

The V call is TRBV5-1, the J call TRBJ2-7; 7 bases are shared with TRBD2. Germline V gene lookup returns CDR1 SGHRS and CDR2 YFSETQ. Germline trimming cut 5 bases from V and 4 bases from J; bases unmatched to any gene: 9. The CDR3 has 14 amino acids. CDR3 nucleotide sequence: TGCGCCAGCAGATTAGCGGGTGAAGCTTACGAGCAGTACTTC. It translates to CASRLAGEAYEQYF.

The chain carries TRBV21-1 and TRBJ2-1; TRBD2, the D gene given by the table, was not confirmed from the DNA. TRBV21-1 is labeled a pseudogene. This CDR3 region has 16 residues. The CDR3 region has the DNA TGTGCCAGCAGCAACCTGGAGCGGGACCCGACCAATGAGCAGTTCTTC. It translates to CASSNLERDPTNEQFF.

The gene calls are TRBV28 and TRBJ2-5; possible D gene TRBD1, 6 bases. The end of the DNA aligns better with TRBJ2-7, so the J call may be wrong. In germline, CDR1 is MDHEN, CDR2 SYDVKM. The CDR3 spans 14 residues. Written as DNA, the CDR3 is TGTGCCAGCAGTCCCCCGGACAGTTCCTACGAGCAGTACTTC. Its protein product is CASSPPDSSYEQYF.

The genes are TRBV15 and TRBJ1-5, with 7 bases that match TRBD1. The CDR3 contains 18 residues. Per germline, CDR1 LNHNV and CDR2 YYDKDF (reference sequence). The J segment lost 0 bases and the V segment lost 6 bases, leaving 14 bases of the junction unmatched. CDR3 nucleotide sequence: TGTGCCACCAGTACGGGCCCCGACAGGGCCTATAGCAATCAGCCCCAGCATTTT. Residues: CATSTGPDRAYSNQPQHF.

V usage is TRBV21-1 and J usage is TRBJ2-4; the table's D gene call, TRBD2, was not cross checked with the DNA. TRBV21-1 is a listed pseudogene. The CDR3 is 15 residues long. The DNA of the CDR3 is TGTGCCAACAAGGTGGGGGGAGCCTCCAAAAACATTCAGTACTTC. Its protein product is CANKVGGASKNIQYF.

The rearrangement joins TRBV7-6 to TRBJ2-1; 9 bases fit TRBD2. Germline assignment: CDR1 SGHVS and CDR2 FNYEAQ. CDR3 length: 15 residues. Trimming cost V 5 bases and J 4 bases; bases outside gene matches: 6. This CDR3 reads CASSPTSGPYNEQFF. Here the CDR3 DNA reads TGTGCCAGCAGCCCAACTAGCGGGCCGTACAATGAGCAGTTCTTC.

V is TRBV4-1 and J is TRBJ1-2, with D unresolved. CDR3 length: 13 residues. Germline lookup yields CDR1 MGHRA and CDR2 YSYEKL. The V and J ends lost 4 bases and 7 bases respectively, with 13 bases between them. CDR3: CASSPGEGPGYTF. The DNA of the CDR3 is TGCGCCAGCAGCCCTGGAGAAGGTCCTGGCTACACCTTC.

This rearrangement joins TRBV7-6 to TRBJ2-2; 8 positions match TRBD2. V was clipped by 4 bases and J by 4 bases; unmatched bases: 11. The V gene's germline CDR1 is SGHVS and CDR2 FNYEAQ. CDR3 size: 17 residues. CDR3 nucleotides: TGTGCCAGCAGCTCCCTTACGGGAGGGCCGGGCACCGGGGAGCTGTTTTTT. Amino acid sequence: CASSSLTGGPGTGELFF.

This CDR3 reads CASSQENSYNEQFF. In DNA, the CDR3 is TGTGCCAGCAGCCAAGAAAACAGCTACAATGAGCAGTTCTTC. The V call is TRBV4-2, the J call TRBJ2-1; D is undetermined. Trimming shortened V by 0 bases and J by 3 bases, and 6 bases separated the two germline ends. Per germline, CDR1 LGHNA and CDR2 YNFKEQ. This CDR3 has 14 amino acids.

The chain couples TRBV4-1 to TRBJ2-5, with D perhaps TRBD1 or TRBD2 (5 bases each). The CDR3 has 15 residues. Germline CDR1 MGHRA, CDR2 YSYEKL. V lost 0 bases, J lost 4 bases, and 12 bases lay in between. The CDR3 loop is CASSQDPRAGETQYF. In nucleotides, the CDR3 is TGCGCCAGCAGCCAAGACCCCAGGGCGGGAGAGACCCAGTACTTC.

As concerns this clone: Given a much more abundant clone one base away, this may be a read error. This CDR3 is also generated by other DNA sequences in the sample. The chain couples TRBV11-2 to TRBJ2-7; D gene uncertain. V gave up 4 bases and J gave up 0 bases, with 1 base separating them. The germline V gene has CDR1 SGHAT and CDR2 FQNNGV. The length of the CDR3 is 11 residues. CDR3 sequence: CASSYSYEQYF. The CDR3 DNA is TGTGCCAGCAGCTACTCCTACGAGCAGTACTTC.

The chain joins TRBV6-5 to TRBJ1-2; no clear D gene. This CDR3 contains 13 residues. V was trimmed by 4 bases and J by 6 bases, leaving 12 bases between them. Germline loops: CDR1 MNHEY, CDR2 SVGAGI. The CDR3 DNA follows: TGTGCCAGCAGTTTAGGAATACGAGATGGCTACACCTTC. As protein: CASSLGIRDGYTF.

The chain employs TRBV11-1 and TRBJ1-1, with TRBD1 matching over 8 bases. From germline, CDR1 is SGHAT and CDR2 FQDESV (reference sequence). The CDR3 is 16 residues long. Germline trimming cut 4 bases from V and 1 base from J; bases unmatched to any gene: 8. This CDR3 is CASSWGTGMRNTEAFF. CDR3 DNA sequence: TGTGCCAGCAGCTGGGGGACAGGAATGAGGAACACTGAAGCTTTCTTT.

The gene calls are TRBV4-1 and TRBJ2-3; 13 nucleotides align to TRBD2. CDR1 MGHRA and CDR2 YSYEKL come from the germline V gene. V trimming: 0 bases; J trimming: 1 base; junction bases outside the gene matches: 4. The CDR3 length is 18 residues. The CDR3 DNA sequence: TGCGCCAGCAGCCAAGAGGGACTAGCGGGACTAGGCACAGATACGCAGTATTTT. This encodes CASSQEGLAGLGTDTQYF.

The rearrangement joins TRBV9 to TRBJ2-2, with 14 positions matching TRBD2. Trimming took 6 bases from V and 7 from J; bases not matched to a gene: 2. The length of the CDR3 is 14 residues. Germline values: CDR1 SGDLS, CDR2 YYNGEE. The CDR3 reads CASTGTSGGGELFF. Here the CDR3 DNA reads TGTGCCAGCACGGGGACTAGCGGGGGCGGGGAGCTGTTTTTT.